The TCR beta chain described here comes from a study of blood T cell repertoires in COVID-19. Overall study context: Sources were T cells, B-cell-depleted T cells, or PBMCs; the material itself was cDNA or gDNA.

As concerns this clone: This sample includes further DNA sequences coding for the same CDR3.

Assay: immunoSEQ multiplex PCR; the TCRdb copy retains only in-frame clones and omits some. The sample records roughly 160,000 clones, roughly four fifths being singletons. CDR3 length equals 14 residues. The V end lost 2 bases, the J end lost 0 bases, and 8 bases lay between the germline ends. The germline CDR1 and CDR2 sequences are KGHSH and LQKENI. Patients in Seattle were enrolled during active infection, then followed longitudinally. The chain carries TRBV18 and TRBJ2-7, with a weak D call TRBD2 (6 bases). The origin of this receptor is a woman aged 80 or over with COVID-19, enrolled during active disease. The sequencing input was peripheral blood. The CDR3 loop is CASSPTRDSYEQYF. The CDR3 nucleotides read TGTGCCAGCTCACCAACGCGGGACTCCTACGAGCAGTACTTC.